This T cell receptor (beta chain) was sequenced for a study of blood T cells in healthy people across ages. This CDR3 spans 16 amino acids. V was pared by 4 bases and J by 4 bases, with 12 bases of the junction left unmatched. CDR1 is SGDLS and CDR2 is YYNGEE in the germline V gene. A second PCR of 7 to 11 cycles used a sample-barcoded 5' primer and a J-beta primer mix. MiXCR, applied by TCRdb to the 5' RACE reads, yields one record per CDR3 protein. The table lists some 1.5 million distinct CDR3 sequences, 25% to 30% of them singletons. This clonotype was found a few times. Its target is not known. This may be a read error, as it is one base from a much larger clone. Study observations and caveats: Naive CD4+ cells and diversity were both higher in long-lived donors than in aged donors.

Each donor was a healthy Caucasian individual from Russia, aged roughly 6 to 95. Sequenced input: blood. V gene TRBV9 combines with J gene TRBJ2-3; TRBD2 matches 7 bases. The origin of this receptor is a woman aged 25 to 39 in good health. CDR3 in amino acids: CASSRREGLSADTQYF. The CDR3 region has the DNA TGTGCCAGCAGCCGAAGGGAGGGACTAAGCGCAGATACGCAGTATTTT.